The sequence of this T cell receptor (beta chain) was determined in a study of T cells in Graves' hyperthyroidism and ophthalmopathy. Whole-study context: Peripheral blood was drawn at first diagnosis, prior to all treatment. Findings and limits, study-wide: Ophthalmopathy prediction by the model preceded onset by a median approximately 5.9 months.

Remarks on this clonotype: The antigen is unknown.

The germline gives CDR1 MNHEY, CDR2 SVGEGT. V was pared by 4 bases and J by 3 bases, with 6 bases of the junction left unmatched. This CDR3 has 14 residues. A patient was excluded if there was uncontrolled infection, other autoimmune disease, pregnancy or lactation. The source of the PBMCs was more than 9.5 ml of fresh peripheral blood. It was RNA transcripts that yielded the amplified TCR beta CDR3 regions. Initially, a first-round RT-PCR of the TCR CDR3 employed the HTBI primer set. Each CDR3 protein gets one entry after TCRdb re-called the multiplex PCR reads with MiXCR. The sample holds about 380,000 distinct CDR3 sequences; approximately 12% are singletons and the top ten take 20% to 25%.

Sample: blood. J is TRBJ2-7 and V is TRBV6-2 or TRBV6-3; 7 bases line up with TRBD2. This receptor was taken from a man aged 25-40 years with Graves' hyperthyroidism that later progressed to Graves' ophthalmopathy. CDR3 DNA: TGTGCCAGCAGTTCTTCCGGACTAGGCTACGAGCAGTACTTC. This gives the protein CASSSSGLGYEQYF.